This T cell receptor (beta chain) comes out of a study of control samples from healthy donors and cancer patients. The CDR3 has 14 amino acids. Germline values: CDR1 MNHEY, CDR2 SVGAGI. The J segment lost 7 bases and the V segment lost 7 bases, leaving 7 bases of the junction unmatched. TCRdb's copy holds only in-frame clones and misses some; the assay was immunoSEQ multiplex PCR. Altogether some 120,000 clones are present, approximately 87% being singletons, with the ten largest covering about 12%. The chain recombines TRBV6-5 with TRBJ1-6, with 7 positions matching TRBD1. Sample: blood. The receptor comes from a man aged 25-45 years in good health. The CDR3 loop reads CASTYGTVNSPLHF. As DNA, the CDR3 is TGTGCCAGCACCTACGGGACAGTCAATTCACCCCTCCACTTT.